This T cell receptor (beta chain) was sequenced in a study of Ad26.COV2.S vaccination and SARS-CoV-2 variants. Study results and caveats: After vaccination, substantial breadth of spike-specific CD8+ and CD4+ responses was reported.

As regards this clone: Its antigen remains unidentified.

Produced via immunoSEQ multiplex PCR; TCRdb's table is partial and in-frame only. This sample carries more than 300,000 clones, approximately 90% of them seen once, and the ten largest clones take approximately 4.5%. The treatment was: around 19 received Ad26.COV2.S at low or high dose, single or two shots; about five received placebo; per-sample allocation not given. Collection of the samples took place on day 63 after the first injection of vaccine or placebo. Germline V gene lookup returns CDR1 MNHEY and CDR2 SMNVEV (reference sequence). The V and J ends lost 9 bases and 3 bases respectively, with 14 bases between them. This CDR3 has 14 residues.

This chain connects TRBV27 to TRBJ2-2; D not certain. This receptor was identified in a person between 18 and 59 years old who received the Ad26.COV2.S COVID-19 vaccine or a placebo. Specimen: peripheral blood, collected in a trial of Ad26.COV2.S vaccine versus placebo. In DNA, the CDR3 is TGTGCCAGGAGGACGTTTCAGTACACCGGGGAGCTGTTTTTT. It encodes CARRTFQYTGELFF.